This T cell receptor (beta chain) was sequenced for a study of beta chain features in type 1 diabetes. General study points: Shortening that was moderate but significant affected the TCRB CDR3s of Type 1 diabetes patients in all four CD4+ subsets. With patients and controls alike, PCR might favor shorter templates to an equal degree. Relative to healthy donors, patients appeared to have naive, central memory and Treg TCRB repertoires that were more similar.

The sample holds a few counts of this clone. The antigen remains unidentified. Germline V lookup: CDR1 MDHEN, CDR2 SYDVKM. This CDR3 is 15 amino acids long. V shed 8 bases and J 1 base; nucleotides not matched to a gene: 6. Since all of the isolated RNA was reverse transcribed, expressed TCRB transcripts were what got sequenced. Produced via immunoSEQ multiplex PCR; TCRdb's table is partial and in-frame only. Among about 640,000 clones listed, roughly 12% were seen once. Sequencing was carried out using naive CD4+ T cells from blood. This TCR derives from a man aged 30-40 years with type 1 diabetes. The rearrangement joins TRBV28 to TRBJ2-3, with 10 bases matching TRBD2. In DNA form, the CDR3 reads TGTGCCAGCTCCTCAGCGGGGGGGCGCACAGATACGCAGTATTTT. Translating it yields CASSSAGGRTDTQYF.